This T cell receptor beta chain was identified in a study of CD8 T cells in cerebrospinal fluid in Alzheimer's disease. Study as a whole: Plate-based nested PCR sequencing and droplet-based sequencing measured CSF T cell clonal expansion.

Study observations and caveats: Alzheimer's patients were not enriched for EBV-specific clones, which were not the most expanded. Versus healthy subjects, Alzheimer's patients more often had clones of at least 3%.

Profiling of CSF cells used 10X single-cell V(D)J plus 5' expression. No DNA is given; TCRdb re-called the 10x single-cell sequencing reads and lists each CDR3 protein once. The record lists over a thousand distinct CDR3 sequences, of which the ten most abundant hold about 9%. The CDR3 has 17 residues. The germline gives CDR1 MNHEY, CDR2 SVGEGT. Frequency places this clonotype as medium-sized. Its antigen is currently unknown. This TCR was recovered from a human donor in good health. Sequenced sample: cerebrospinal fluid. This chain connects TRBV6-2 or TRBV6-3 to TRBJ1-5; TCRdb reports TRBD1, a call that lacks DNA to check it against. The chain's CDR3 is CASSPIGGLRSNQPQHF.